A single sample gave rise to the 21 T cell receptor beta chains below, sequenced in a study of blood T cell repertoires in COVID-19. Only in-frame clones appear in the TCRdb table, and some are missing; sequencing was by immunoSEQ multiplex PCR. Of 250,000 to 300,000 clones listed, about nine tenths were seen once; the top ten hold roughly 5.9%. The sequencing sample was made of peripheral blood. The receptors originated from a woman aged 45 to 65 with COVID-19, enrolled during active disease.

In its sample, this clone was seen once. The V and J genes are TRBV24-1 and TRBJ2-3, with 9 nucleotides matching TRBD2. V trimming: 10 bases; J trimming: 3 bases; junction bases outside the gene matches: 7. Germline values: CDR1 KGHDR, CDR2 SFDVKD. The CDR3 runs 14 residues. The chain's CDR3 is CATSPGLATDTQYF. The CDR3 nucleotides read TGTGCCACGAGTCCGGGACTAGCTACAGATACGCAGTATTTT.

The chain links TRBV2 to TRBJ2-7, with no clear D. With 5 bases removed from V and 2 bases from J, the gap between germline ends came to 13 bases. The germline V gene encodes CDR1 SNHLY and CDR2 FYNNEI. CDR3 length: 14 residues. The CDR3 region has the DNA TGTGCCAGCAGTTGGGCACAGAACACCTACGAGCAGTACTTC. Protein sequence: CASSWAQNTYEQYF.

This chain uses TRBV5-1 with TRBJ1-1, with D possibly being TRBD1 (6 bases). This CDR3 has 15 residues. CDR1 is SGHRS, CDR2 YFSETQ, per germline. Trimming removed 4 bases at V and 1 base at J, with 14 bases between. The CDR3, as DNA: TGCGCCAGCAGCCGCGGACAGCCCCCGAACACTGAAGCTTTCTTT. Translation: CASSRGQPPNTEAFF.

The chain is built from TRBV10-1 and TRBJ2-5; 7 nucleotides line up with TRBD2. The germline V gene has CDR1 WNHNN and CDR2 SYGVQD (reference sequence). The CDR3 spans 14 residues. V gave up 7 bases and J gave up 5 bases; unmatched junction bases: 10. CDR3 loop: CASTGGGSGETQYF. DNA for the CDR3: TGCGCCAGCACTGGTGGCGGGAGCGGGGAGACCCAGTACTTC.

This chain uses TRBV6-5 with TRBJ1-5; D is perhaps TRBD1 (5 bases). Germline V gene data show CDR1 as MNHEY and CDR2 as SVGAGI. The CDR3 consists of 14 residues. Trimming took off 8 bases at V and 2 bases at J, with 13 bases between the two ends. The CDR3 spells CASHRLQGNQPQHF. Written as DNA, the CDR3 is TGTGCCAGCCACAGGTTACAGGGCAATCAGCCCCAGCATTTT.

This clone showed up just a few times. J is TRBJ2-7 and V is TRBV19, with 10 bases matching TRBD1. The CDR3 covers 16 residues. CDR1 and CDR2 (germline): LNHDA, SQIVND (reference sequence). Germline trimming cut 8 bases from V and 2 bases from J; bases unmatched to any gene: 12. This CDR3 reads CASSYRDRGSTYEQYF. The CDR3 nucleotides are TGTGCCAGTTCTTACCGGGACAGGGGTAGCACCTACGAGCAGTACTTC.

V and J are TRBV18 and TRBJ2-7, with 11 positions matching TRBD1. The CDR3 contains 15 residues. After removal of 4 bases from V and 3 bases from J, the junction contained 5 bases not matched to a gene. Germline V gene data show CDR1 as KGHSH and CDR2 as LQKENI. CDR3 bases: TGTGCCAGCTCACTTGGACAGGGGGCGATCTACGAGCAGTACTTC. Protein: CASSLGQGAIYEQYF.

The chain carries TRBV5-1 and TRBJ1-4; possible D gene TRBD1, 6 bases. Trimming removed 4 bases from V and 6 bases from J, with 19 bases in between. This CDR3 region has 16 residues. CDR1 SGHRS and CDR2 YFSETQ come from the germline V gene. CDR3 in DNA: TGCGCCAGCAGCCCCATTCAGGGGATAGGACATGAAAAACTGTTTTTT. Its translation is CASSPIQGIGHEKLFF.

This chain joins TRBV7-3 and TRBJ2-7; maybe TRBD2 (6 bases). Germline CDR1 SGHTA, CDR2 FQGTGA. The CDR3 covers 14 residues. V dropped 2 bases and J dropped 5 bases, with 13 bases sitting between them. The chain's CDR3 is CASSLAGNRNEQYF. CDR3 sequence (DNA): TGTGCCAGCAGCTTAGCGGGGAATCGGAACGAGCAGTACTTC.

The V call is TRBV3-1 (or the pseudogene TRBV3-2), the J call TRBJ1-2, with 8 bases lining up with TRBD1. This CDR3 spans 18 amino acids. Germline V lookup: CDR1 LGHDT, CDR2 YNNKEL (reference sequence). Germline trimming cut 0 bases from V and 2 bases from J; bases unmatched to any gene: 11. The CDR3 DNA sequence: TGTGCCAGCAGCCAAGACGGGCAGGGGGCGTGGATCAACTATGGCTACACCTTC. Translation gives CASSQDGQGAWINYGYTF.

The CDR3 region has the DNA TGTGCCTGGACCGCAGACAGGACTTTCCGCTATGGCTACACCTTC. Encoded protein: CAWTADRTFRYGYTF. The genes are TRBV30 and TRBJ1-2, with D possibly matching TRBD1 (6 bases). The V end lost 4 bases, the J end lost 4 bases, and 19 bases lay between the germline ends. The CDR3 consists of 15 residues. From germline, CDR1 is GTSNPN and CDR2 SVGIG (reference sequence). Combining the CDR3 with reference TRBV30 and TRBJ1-2 gives the whole variable domain SQTIHQWPATLVQPVGSPLSLECTVEGTSNPNLYWYRQAAGRGLQLLFYSVGIGQISSEVPQNLSASRPQDRQFILSSKKLLLSDSGFYLCAWTADRTFRYGYTFGSGTRLTVV.

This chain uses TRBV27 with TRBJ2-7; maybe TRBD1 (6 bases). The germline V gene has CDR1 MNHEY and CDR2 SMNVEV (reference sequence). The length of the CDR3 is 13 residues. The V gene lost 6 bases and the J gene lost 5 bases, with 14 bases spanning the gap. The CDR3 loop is CASSFTGFHEQYF. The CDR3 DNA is TGTGCCAGCAGCTTCACAGGGTTCCACGAGCAGTACTTC.

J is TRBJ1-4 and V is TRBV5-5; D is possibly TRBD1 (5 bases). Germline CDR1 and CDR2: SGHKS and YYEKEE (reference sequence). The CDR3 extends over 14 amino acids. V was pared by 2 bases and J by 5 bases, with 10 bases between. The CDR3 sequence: CASSFRGGNEKLFF. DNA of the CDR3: TGTGCCAGCAGCTTTAGGGGAGGGAATGAAAAACTGTTTTTT. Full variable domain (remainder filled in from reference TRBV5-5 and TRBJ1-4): DAGVTQSPTHLIKTRGQQVTLRCSPISGHKSVSWYQQVLGQGPQFIFQYYEKEERGRGNFPDRFSARQFPNYSSELNVNALLLGDSALYLCASSFRGGNEKLFFGSGTQLSVL.

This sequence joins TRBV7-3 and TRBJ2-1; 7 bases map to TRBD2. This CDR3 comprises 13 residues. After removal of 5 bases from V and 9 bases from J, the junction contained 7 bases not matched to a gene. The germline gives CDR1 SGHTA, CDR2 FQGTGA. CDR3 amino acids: CASSPGLVGEQFF. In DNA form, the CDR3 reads TGTGCCAGCAGCCCAGGACTAGTAGGTGAGCAGTTCTTC.

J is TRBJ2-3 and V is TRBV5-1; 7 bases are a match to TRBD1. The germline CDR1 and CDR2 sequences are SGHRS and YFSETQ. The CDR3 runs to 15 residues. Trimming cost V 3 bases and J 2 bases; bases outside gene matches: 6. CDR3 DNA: TGCGCCAGCAGCTACGGGACAGCTTACACAGATACGCAGTATTTT. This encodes CASSYGTAYTDTQYF.

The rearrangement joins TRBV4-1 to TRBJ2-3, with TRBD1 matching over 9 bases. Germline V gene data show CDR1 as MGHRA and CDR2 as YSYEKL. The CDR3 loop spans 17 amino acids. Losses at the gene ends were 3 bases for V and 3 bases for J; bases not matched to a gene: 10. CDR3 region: CASSQWDRALVTDTQYF. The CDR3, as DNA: TGCGCCAGCAGCCAGTGGGACAGGGCGTTAGTTACAGATACGCAGTATTTT.

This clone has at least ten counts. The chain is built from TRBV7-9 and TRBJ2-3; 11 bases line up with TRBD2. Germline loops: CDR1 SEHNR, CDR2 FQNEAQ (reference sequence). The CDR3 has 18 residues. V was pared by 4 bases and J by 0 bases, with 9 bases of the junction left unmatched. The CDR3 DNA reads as TGTGCCAGCAGCTCGAAGACCAGACTAGCGGGGAGCACAGATACGCAGTATTTT. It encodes CASSSKTRLAGSTDTQYF.

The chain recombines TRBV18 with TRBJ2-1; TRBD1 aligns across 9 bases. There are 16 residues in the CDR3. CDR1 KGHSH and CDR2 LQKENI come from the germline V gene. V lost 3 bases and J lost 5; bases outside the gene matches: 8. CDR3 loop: CASSPSPGQGDNEQFF. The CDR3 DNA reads TGTGCCAGCTCACCTTCCCCGGGACAGGGAGACAATGAGCAGTTCTTC.

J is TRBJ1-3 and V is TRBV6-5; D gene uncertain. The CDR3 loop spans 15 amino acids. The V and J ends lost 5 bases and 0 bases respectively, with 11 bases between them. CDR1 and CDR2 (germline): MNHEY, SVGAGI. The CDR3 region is CASSQDFLSGNTIYF. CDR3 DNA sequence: TGTGCCAGCAGTCAGGACTTCCTCTCTGGAAACACCATATATTTT.

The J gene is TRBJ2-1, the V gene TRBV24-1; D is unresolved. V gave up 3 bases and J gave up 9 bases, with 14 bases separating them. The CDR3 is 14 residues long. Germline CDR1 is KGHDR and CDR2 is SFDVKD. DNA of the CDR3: TGTGCCACCAGTGATCCTACGAGCCCGGGTGAGCAGTTCTTC. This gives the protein CATSDPTSPGEQFF.

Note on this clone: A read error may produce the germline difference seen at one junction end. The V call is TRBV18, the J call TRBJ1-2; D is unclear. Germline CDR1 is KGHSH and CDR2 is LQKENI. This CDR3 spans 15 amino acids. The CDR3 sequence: CASSPPGGADYGYTF. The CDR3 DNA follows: TGTGCCAGCTCCCCACCCGGCGGAGCTGACTATGGCTACACCTTC.